This record looks at one T cell receptor beta chain sequence and its context. Primers for the PCR totalled 60 Vbeta and 13 Jbeta. The method was immunoSEQ multiplex PCR; TCRdb's version includes in-frame clones alone and lacks a portion of them. The sample shows roughly 93,000 clones, around 80% of them seen only once. The data stem from a study of cytomegalovirus exposure and HLA in healthy donors. Germline values: CDR1 WSHSY, CDR2 SAAADI. V was clipped by 3 bases and J by 2 bases; unmatched bases: 3. The CDR3 has 14 residues. This clonotype originated in a man aged 25-45 years in good health and CMV-seronegative. This rearrangement joins TRBV10-2 to TRBJ2-5; TRBD1 aligns across 7 bases. Sequenced material: PBMCs. CDR3 protein: CASSDRTGQETQYF. The CDR3 coding sequence is TGCGCCAGCAGTGACCGGACAGGACAAGAGACCCAGTACTTC.